Below, 22 T cell receptor beta chains from the same sample are listed, as sequenced in a study of shared clonotypes between healthy human individuals. The data were produced by immunoSEQ multiplex PCR, yet TCRdb's version contains in-frame clones alone and is incomplete. Of 600,000 to 800,000 clones in the sample, roughly 72% were seen once. The sequenced sample consisted of memory CD4+ T cells sorted from blood. Subset: CD45RA-negative fraction. Every receptor here comes from a woman aged 25 to 45 in good health.

The V call is TRBV18, the J call TRBJ1-5; D gene uncertain. CDR1 KGHSH and CDR2 LQKENI come from the germline V gene. The CDR3 loop spans 13 amino acids. Trimming removed 3 bases from V and 3 bases from J, with 6 bases in between. The CDR3 DNA is TGTGCCAGCTCACCCCAGGTCAATCAGCCCCAGCATTTT. This encodes CASSPQVNQPQHF.

The chain employs TRBV9 and TRBJ2-4; 9 bases map to TRBD1. The CDR3 extends over 17 amino acids. Germline lookup yields CDR1 SGDLS and CDR2 YYNGEE. Unmatched junction bases numbered 10, after V lost 1 base and J lost 5 bases. CDR3 in DNA: TGTGCCAGCAGCGTATCAGGTGTAGGGACAGGGCAAAACATTCAGTACTTC. This codes for CASSVSGVGTGQNIQYF.

V usage is TRBV6-5 and J usage is TRBJ2-2; the D is unclear. The length of the CDR3 is 13 residues. Per the germline V gene, CDR1 is MNHEY and CDR2 is SVGAGI. Deletions cut 2 bases from V and 7 bases from J, with 8 bases between. In nucleotides, the CDR3 is TGTGCCAGCAGTTACAATCGAGTCGGGGAGCTGTTTTTT. It translates to CASSYNRVGELFF.

Concerning this clone itself: Additional DNA sequences in this sample encode the identical CDR3. The rearrangement joins TRBV11-2 to TRBJ1-3; D is unclear. The CDR3 contains 15 residues. The ends were cut back, 1 base at V and 0 bases at J, with 7 bases in the middle. Per germline, CDR1 SGHAT and CDR2 FQNNGV. The CDR3 is CASSLVPGSGNTIYF. Here the CDR3 DNA reads TGTGCCAGCAGCTTAGTCCCGGGCTCTGGAAACACCATATATTTT.

The chain is built from TRBV15 and TRBJ2-3, with 9 bases fitting TRBD1. Trimming cost V 8 bases and J 6 bases; bases outside gene matches: 12. Germline loops: CDR1 LNHNV, CDR2 YYDKDF (reference sequence). This CDR3 comprises 15 residues. This CDR3 reads CATGWKQGAGDTQYF. Written as DNA, the CDR3 is TGTGCCACCGGGTGGAAACAGGGGGCAGGGGATACGCAGTATTTT.

V usage is TRBV19 and J usage is TRBJ2-5; D remains ambiguous. Deletions cut 4 bases from V and 1 base from J, with 13 bases between. Per germline, CDR1 LNHDA and CDR2 SQIVND (reference sequence). The CDR3 consists of 15 residues. The CDR3 DNA is TGTGCCAGTAGTACTCAACAAGGCTCCCAAGAGACCCAGTACTTC. This sequence encodes CASSTQQGSQETQYF.

The chain joins TRBV5-1 to TRBJ2-1; no firm D call. The germline gives CDR1 SGHRS, CDR2 YFSETQ. Trimming removed 4 bases at V and 9 bases at J, with 14 bases between. The CDR3 is 13 residues long. The CDR3 sequence: CASSPPVRVEQFF. For the CDR3, the DNA is TGCGCCAGCAGCCCACCGGTTCGGGTTGAGCAGTTCTTC.

J is TRBJ2-1 and V is TRBV5-1, with unresolved D. The CDR3 spans 14 residues. Trimming removed 5 bases from V and 0 bases from J, with 9 bases in between. Germline CDR1 is SGHRS and CDR2 is YFSETQ. In DNA form, the CDR3 reads TGCGCCAGCAGAATGCAGAGCTCCTACAATGAGCAGTTCTTC. Translating it yields CASRMQSSYNEQFF.

The rearrangement uses TRBV11-3 and TRBJ1-2; no clear D. This CDR3 comprises 17 residues. CDR1 and CDR2 from the germline V gene are SGHNT and YENEEA. Deletions cut 5 bases from V and 6 bases from J, with 25 bases between. The CDR3 nucleotides are TGTGCCAGCAGCCTCGTGGTTAAGCCCTCCTTATCCCATGGCTACACCTTC. Encoded protein: CASSLVVKPSLSHGYTF.

The CDR3 here is CASSPLALEAGTQYF. For the CDR3, the DNA is TGTGCCAGCAGTCCTCTGGCGCTTGAGGCGGGGACCCAGTACTTC. The chain links TRBV7-9 to TRBJ2-5; D may be TRBD2 (5 bases). CDR3 size: 15 residues. CDR1 SEHNR and CDR2 FQNEAQ come from the germline V gene (reference sequence). The V end lost 6 bases, the J end lost 7 bases, and 21 bases lay between the germline ends.

There are many counts of this clone. The V call is TRBV10-1, the J call TRBJ1-6; tentative D call: TRBD1 (5 bases). The CDR3 is 14 amino acids. CDR1 is WNHNN and CDR2 is SYGVQD in the germline V gene (reference sequence). V lost 3 bases and J 7 bases, leaving 10 bases between the germline ends. The CDR3 bases are TGCGCCAGCAGTGAATCCAGGGCCAATTCACCCCTCCACTTT. Its protein is CASSESRANSPLHF.

The gene calls are TRBV5-8 and TRBJ1-4, with unresolved D. Germline CDR1 is SGHTS and CDR2 is YDEGEE. The V gene lost 4 bases and the J gene lost 4 bases, with 8 bases spanning the gap. This CDR3 is built from 13 residues. The DNA of the CDR3 is TGTGCCAGCAGCATCCTGAGTAATGAAAAACTGTTTTTT. Its protein is CASSILSNEKLFF.

The chain has TRBV7-2 and TRBJ1-5; TRBD1 is a possible D gene (5 bases). There are 16 residues in the CDR3. Trimming removed 5 bases from V and 1 base from J, with 15 bases in between. The germline gives CDR1 SGHTA, CDR2 FQGNSA. The CDR3 DNA reads TGTGCCAGCAGCAGAAGTGGGGGATTGAGCAATCAGCCCCAGCATTTT. Protein sequence: CASSRSGGLSNQPQHF.

The chain employs TRBV11-3 and TRBJ2-1; TRBD1 might be the D (6 bases). V dropped 5 bases and J dropped 3 bases, with 17 bases sitting between them. The CDR3 totals 16 residues. Per the germline V gene, CDR1 is SGHNT and CDR2 is YENEEA. CDR3 protein: CASSPYRTDVYNEQFF. The CDR3 nucleotides are TGTGCCAGCAGCCCGTACCGGACAGACGTCTACAATGAGCAGTTCTTC.

CDR3 nucleotide sequence: TGTGCCAGCAGTCCTTCTCTGGGGACAGGGGCTCGCACTGAAGCTTTCTTT. It is translated as CASSPSLGTGARTEAFF. This chain links TRBV28 with TRBJ1-1; 10 bases are a match to TRBD1. Germline lookup yields CDR1 MDHEN and CDR2 SYDVKM. The V segment lost 5 bases and the J segment 4 bases; nucleotides outside the gene matches: 13. The CDR3 is made up of 17 amino acids. Looking up the rest from reference TRBV28 and TRBJ1-1 gives the full variable domain: DVKVTQSSRYLVKRTGEKVFLECVQDMDHENMFWYRQDPGLGLRLIYFSYDVKMKEKGDIPEGYSVSREKKERFSLILESASTNQTSMYLCASSPSLGTGARTEAFFGQGTRLTVV.

V gene TRBV7-9 combines with J gene TRBJ2-3, with TRBD2 matching 7 bases. The CDR3 totals 13 residues. The V segment lost 9 bases and the J segment 1 base; nucleotides outside the gene matches: 4. The germline gives CDR1 SEHNR, CDR2 FQNEAQ (reference sequence). CDR3 coding DNA: TGTGCCAGTACTAGCGCCCGCACAGATACGCAGTATTTT. Protein sequence: CASTSARTDTQYF.

The chain joins TRBV11-2 to TRBJ2-5, with D possibly being TRBD1 (6 bases). The CDR3 contains 14 residues. V dropped 0 bases and J dropped 2 bases, with 7 bases sitting between them. Germline CDR1 and CDR2: SGHAT and FQNNGV. Written as DNA, the CDR3 is TGTGCCAGCAGCTTAGATCAGGGGCAAGAGACCCAGTACTTC. Translated: CASSLDQGQETQYF.

The rearrangement links TRBV29-1 to TRBJ2-1; 7 positions match TRBD2. CDR1 SQVTM and CDR2 ANQGSEA come from the germline V gene. Trimming removed 7 bases from V and 0 bases from J; junction bases left unmatched: 6. This CDR3 is 14 amino acids long. In DNA, the CDR3 is TGCAGCGCCGGGACTATTAGCTCCTACAATGAGCAGTTCTTC. It encodes CSAGTISSYNEQFF.

The chain is built from TRBV7-9 and TRBJ2-7, with 8 nucleotides matching TRBD2. Trimming at V came to 5 bases and at J to 0 bases, leaving 6 bases not matched to a gene. The CDR3 has 15 residues. Germline loops: CDR1 SEHNR, CDR2 FQNEAQ (reference sequence). As DNA, the CDR3 is TGTGCCAGCAGCAAAAAGACTAGCGACTCCTACGAGCAGTACTTC. Its protein product is CASSKKTSDSYEQYF.

A word on this clone: A single base separates this from a much larger clone, so it may be a read error. The V gene is TRBV2, the J gene TRBJ1-5, with TRBD1 matching over 11 bases. This CDR3 comprises 14 residues. J gave up 5 bases and V 6 bases, and 3 bases lay outside the gene matches. The germline gives CDR1 SNHLY, CDR2 FYNNEI. The CDR3 protein is CASSPGQGDQPQHF. DNA for the CDR3: TGTGCCAGCAGCCCGGGACAGGGGGATCAGCCCCAGCATTTT.

This clone was found a few times. The V gene is TRBV18, the J gene TRBJ2-7; D might be TRBD1 (5 bases). V lost 3 bases and J 1 base, leaving 13 bases between the germline ends. The CDR3 is 15 amino acids. Germline V CDR1 and CDR2: KGHSH, LQKENI. This chain's CDR3 is CASSPVQGISYEQYF. CDR3 bases: TGTGCCAGCTCACCGGTGCAGGGAATATCCTACGAGCAGTACTTC.

This chain connects TRBV7-2 to TRBJ2-6; D gene uncertain. The CDR3 is made up of 15 amino acids. V lost 5 bases and J lost 4, with 12 bases in between. Per germline, CDR1 SGHTA and CDR2 FQGNSA. CDR3 nucleotides: TGTGCCAGCAGCCCGTCAATTAGGGGGGCCAACGTCCTGACTTTC. It specifies CASSPSIRGANVLTF. The full variable domain, in which reference TRBV7-2 and TRBJ2-6 provide the parts outside the CDR3, is GAGVSQSPSNKVTEKGKDVELRCDPISGHTALYWYRQSLGQGLEFLIYFQGNSAPDKSGLPSDRFSAERTGGSVSTLTIQRTQQEDSAVYLCASSPSIRGANVLTFGAGSRLTVL.